This entry concerns a single T cell receptor (beta chain). The data are from a study of blood T cell repertoires in COVID-19. Study-wide background: The cDNA or gDNA used as material had been derived from T cells, B-cell-depleted T cells, or PBMCs.

Clones were sequenced by immunoSEQ multiplex PCR, and TCRdb holds only the in-frame ones, with some missing. The data show about 500,000 clones, with roughly 91% seen just once and 7.8% held by the top ten. This CDR3 is 15 amino acids long. With V trimmed by 4 bases and J by 1 base, 6 bases remained unmatched. Per germline, CDR1 SGHRS and CDR2 YFSETQ. The chain couples TRBV5-1 to TRBJ2-5; the match to TRBD2 covers 8 bases. The sample taken for sequencing was peripheral blood. This TCR was sampled from a woman aged 50 to 60 with COVID-19, enrolled during active disease. The CDR3 sequence: CASSRTGGVQETQYF. CDR3 DNA sequence: TGCGCCAGCAGCCGGACCGGGGGGGTCCAAGAGACCCAGTACTTC.